The rows below give T cell receptor beta chains drawn from one sample of a study of blood T cell repertoires in COVID-19. Produced via immunoSEQ multiplex PCR; TCRdb's table is partial and in-frame only. The sample includes about 100,000 clones, about 87% of them seen just once. The sample consisted of peripheral blood. These receptors were obtained from a man aged 50 to 60 with acute or convalescent COVID-19. Both conserved end residues are part of each CDR3. A D gene is named only where the DNA matches it firmly. Only some rows state a clone size, as once, few, many or a class for expanded clones.

TRBD1,.,TRBJ2-7,TRBV2,CASSQRGQGHEQYF,TGTGCCAGCAGCCAAAGGGGACAGGGTCACGAGCAGTACTTC
TRBD1,.,TRBJ2-5,TRBV18,CASAGTEETQYF,TGTGCCAGTGCCGGGACAGAAGAGACCCAGTACTTC
.,.,TRBJ2-1,TRBV7-9,CASSLIEGSYNEQFF,TGTGCCAGCAGCTTAATCGAGGGCTCCTACAATGAGCAGTTCTTC
.,.,TRBJ2-5,TRBV3-1/TRBV3-2,CASSHRETQYF,TGTGCCAGCAGCCATAGAGAGACCCAGTACTTC
.,.,TRBJ1-1,TRBV30,CAWSVRFGGAGNTEAFF,TGTGCCTGGAGTGTAAGGTTTGGGGGGGCCGGGAACACTGAAGCTTTCTTT
TRBD1,.,TRBJ2-1,TRBV30,CAWNAWDRSSYNEQFF,TGTGCCTGGAATGCCTGGGACAGGAGCTCCTACAATGAGCAGTTCTTC
.,.,TRBJ2-7,TRBV3-1/TRBV3-2,CASSSPGSAYEQYF,TGTGCCAGCAGCTCCCCCGGGTCAGCCTACGAGCAGTACTTC
TRBD1,once,TRBJ2-7,TRBV6-1,CASREGGTGVFPDPYEQYF,TGTGCCAGCAGGGAAGGTGGGACAGGGGTTTTTCCGGACCCCTACGAGCAGTACTTC
TRBD1,.,TRBJ1-5,TRBV2,CASSDDRGLNQPQHF,TGTGCCAGCAGTGATGACAGGGGGCTAAATCAGCCCCAGCATTTT
.,.,TRBJ2-3,TRBV9,CASSVPGESNTQYF,TGTGCCAGCAGCGTACCGGGAGAGTCGAATACGCAGTATTTT
.,.,TRBJ2-1,TRBV6-2/TRBV6-3,CASSARRDRYNEQFF,TGTGCCAGCAGTGCCCGGCGGGACAGATACAATGAGCAGTTCTTC
TRBD1,once,TRBJ2-5,TRBV18,CASSRDRGLETQYF,TGTGCCAGCTCACGGGACAGGGGGCTAGAGACCCAGTACTTC
.,.,TRBJ2-1,TRBV5-1,CASGLALNEQFF,TGCGCCAGCGGCTTGGCCCTCAATGAGCAGTTCTTC
TRBD1,.,TRBJ2-7,TRBV7-6,CASSLGEQGDEQYF,TGTGCCAGCAGCTTAGGCGAACAGGGGGACGAGCAGTACTTC
TRBD1,.,TRBJ2-7,TRBV5-1,CASSLGTGGYEQYF,TGCGCCAGCAGCTTGGGGACAGGGGGCTACGAGCAGTACTTC
TRBD2,.,TRBJ2-1,TRBV7-2,CASSLLAGRGNEQFF,TGTGCCAGCAGCTTGCTAGCGGGAAGGGGGAATGAGCAGTTCTTC
TRBD2,.,TRBJ2-2,TRBV5-6,CASSLWTSGLNTGELFF,TGTGCCAGCAGCTTGTGGACTAGCGGATTGAACACCGGGGAGCTGTTTTTT
TRBD2,.,TRBJ2-5,TRBV7-9,CASSLKGLADQETQYF,TGTGCCAGCAGCTTAAAGGGACTAGCGGACCAAGAGACCCAGTACTTC